This TCR beta chain derives from a study of cytomegalovirus exposure and HLA in healthy donors. Study results and limitations: Analysis performed later showed TCR beta chains linked to HLA being more clonally expanded than equally common others.

Details on this clone: Its cognate antigen is unknown.

A multiplex PCR was run with 60 Vbeta primers and 13 Jbeta primers. The protocol was immunoSEQ multiplex PCR, while the TCRdb copy is restricted to in-frame clones and leaves out a portion. The sample has 63,000 or so clones; around 79% are singletons. The CDR3 contains 15 residues. In germline, CDR1 is LNHNV, CDR2 YYDKDF (reference sequence). The J segment lost 8 bases and the V segment lost 0 bases, leaving 8 bases of the junction unmatched. The sequenced material came from PBMCs. The chain recombines TRBV15 with TRBJ1-1; 8 positions agree with TRBD1. This receptor was taken from a woman aged 25 to 39 in good health and CMV-seropositive. The CDR3 coding sequence is TGTGCCACCAGCAGAGATCGGGGACAGGTCAGAGAAGCTTTCTTT. Encoded protein: CATSRDRGQVREAFF.